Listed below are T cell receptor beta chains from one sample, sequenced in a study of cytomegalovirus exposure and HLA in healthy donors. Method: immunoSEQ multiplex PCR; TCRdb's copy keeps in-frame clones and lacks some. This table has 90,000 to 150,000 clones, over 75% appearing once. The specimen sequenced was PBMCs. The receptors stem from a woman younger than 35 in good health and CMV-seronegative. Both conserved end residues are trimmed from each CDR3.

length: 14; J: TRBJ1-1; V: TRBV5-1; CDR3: ASSPGTGVMNTEAF
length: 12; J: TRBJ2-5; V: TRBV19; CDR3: ASSMRAGGETQY
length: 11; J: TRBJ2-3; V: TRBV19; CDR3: ASSPPGADTQY
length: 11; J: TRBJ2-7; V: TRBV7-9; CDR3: AWASGLSYEQY
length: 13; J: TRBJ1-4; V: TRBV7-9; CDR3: ASSLGGVGEEKLF
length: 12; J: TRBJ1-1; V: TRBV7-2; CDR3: ASTHRDRGTEAF
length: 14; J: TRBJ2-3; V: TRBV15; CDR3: ATSPGGGVTTDTQY
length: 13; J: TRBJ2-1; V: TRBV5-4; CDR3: ASSQEPGGPGEQF
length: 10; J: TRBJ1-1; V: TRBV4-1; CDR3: ASSQPDREAF
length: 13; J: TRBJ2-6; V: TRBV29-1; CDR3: SVEARGSGANVLT
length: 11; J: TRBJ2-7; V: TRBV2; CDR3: ASSVDSALEQY
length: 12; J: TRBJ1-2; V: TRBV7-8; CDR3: ASSSTRAGGGYT
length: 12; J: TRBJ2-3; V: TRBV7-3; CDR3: ASSPATGADTQY
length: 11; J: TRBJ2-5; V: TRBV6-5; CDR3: ASSQRLQETQY
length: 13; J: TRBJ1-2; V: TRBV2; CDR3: ASSEEGQLHYGYT